This note documents a single TCR beta chain sequence. Its antigen remains unidentified. Both 60 Vbeta primers and 13 Jbeta primers went into the PCR. The table came from immunoSEQ multiplex PCR; TCRdb's copy has only in-frame clones and leaves some out. The sample carries 150,000 to 200,000 clones, 70% to 90% recorded once. This specimen comes from a study of cytomegalovirus exposure and HLA in healthy donors. The CDR3 sequence is 17 residues long. Germline CDR1 and CDR2: SEHNR and FQNEAQ (reference sequence). Losses at the gene ends were 5 bases for V and 6 bases for J; bases not matched to a gene: 10. Study-wide results and limits: Three CMV-associated chains proved CMV antigen-specific in vitro. Cytomegalovirus association was assigned to about 150 TCR beta chains. Reportedly, HLA-A and HLA-B alleles of most subjects were accurately predicted from TCR beta.

The clonotype was recovered from a man aged 18-30 years in good health and CMV-seropositive. This chain links TRBV7-9 with TRBJ1-6; 10 positions agree with TRBD1. Sequenced input: PBMCs. CDR3 bases: TGTGCCAGCAGCACTACCGGGACAGGGGTCCCTAATTCACCCCTCCACTTT. This sequence encodes CASSTTGTGVPNSPLHF.